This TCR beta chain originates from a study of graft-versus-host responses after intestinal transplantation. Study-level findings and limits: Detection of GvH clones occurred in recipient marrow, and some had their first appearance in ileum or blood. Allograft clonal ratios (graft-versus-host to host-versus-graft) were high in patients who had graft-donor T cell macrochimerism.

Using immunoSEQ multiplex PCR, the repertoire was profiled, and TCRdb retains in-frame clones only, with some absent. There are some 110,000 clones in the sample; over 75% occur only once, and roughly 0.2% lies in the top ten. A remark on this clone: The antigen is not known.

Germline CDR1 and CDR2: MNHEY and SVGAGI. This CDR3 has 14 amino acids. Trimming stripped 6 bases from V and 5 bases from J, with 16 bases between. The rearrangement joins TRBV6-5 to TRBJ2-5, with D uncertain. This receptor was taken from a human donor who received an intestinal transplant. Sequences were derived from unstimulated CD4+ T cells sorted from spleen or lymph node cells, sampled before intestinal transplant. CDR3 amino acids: CASRPRPLAETQYF. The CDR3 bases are TGTGCCAGCAGGCCGAGGCCCCTCGCGGAGACCCAGTACTTC.